This TCR beta chain appears in the sequencing data of a study of metastatic and nonmetastatic thyroid tumors. Across the whole study: Patients with malignant and benign thyroid disease provided blood and tumor or nodule tissue, whose repertoires were compared.

No patient had received any treatment before thyroid surgery. As to this clone: A much larger clone lies one base from this, so it may be a read error. Since the CDR3 does not end with the conserved phenylalanine or tryptophan, this likely comes from a read error.

The CDR3 contains 15 residues. Germline loops: CDR1 WSHSY, CDR2 SAAADI. Trimming at V came to 0 bases and at J to 4 bases, leaving 2 bases not matched to a gene. TCRdb ran MiXCR on the PCR reads. The top ten hold roughly 30% of the sample, which has around 19,000 clones, around 20% seen once. The origin of this receptor is a female donor with papillary thyroid cancer or a benign thyroid nodule (not recorded which). Some clones in this sample may be carry-over from other donors' samples. Sequenced: blood. The chain uses TRBV10-2 and TRBJ2-5; TRBD2 agrees at 10 bases. The CDR3 region has the DNA TGCGCCAGCAGTGAGTCCGAGCGGGGGGGAGAGACCCAGTACCTC. It yields the protein CASSESERGGETQYL.